The 12 T cell receptor beta chains presented below share a single source sample, sequenced in a study of blood T cell repertoires in COVID-19. Produced via immunoSEQ multiplex PCR; TCRdb's table is partial and in-frame only. The data show just over 300,000 clones, 70% to 90% seen once. The sequenced sample was PBMCs or T cells enriched from blood (not recorded which). The origin of the receptors is a man between 25 and 39 years old who had recovered from COVID-19.

The chain recombines TRBV30 with TRBJ1-2, with 9 bases fitting TRBD1. Germline values: CDR1 GTSNPN, CDR2 SVGIG (reference sequence). CDR3 length: 15 residues. V shed 2 bases and J 6 bases; nucleotides not matched to a gene: 10. The CDR3 loop reads CAWSLLNRGRNGYTF. Here the CDR3 DNA reads TGTGCCTGGAGTCTACTCAACAGGGGGCGGAATGGCTACACCTTC.

This chain links TRBV12-3 or TRBV12-4 with TRBJ1-1, with TRBD1 identical over 7 bases. The V segment lost 7 bases and the J segment 6 bases; nucleotides outside the gene matches: 8. The CDR3 contains 13 residues. Here the CDR3 reads CASNQWQGAEAFF. The CDR3 nucleotides read TGTGCCAGCAACCAGTGGCAGGGGGCTGAAGCTTTCTTT.

The V and J genes are TRBV4-1 and TRBJ2-3; D is possibly TRBD2 (5 bases). Germline V CDR1 and CDR2: MGHRA, YSYEKL. CDR3 length: 18 residues. The V end lost 0 bases, the J end lost 2 bases, and 18 bases lay between the germline ends. The CDR3 is CASSQERATSTVTDTQYF. For the CDR3, the DNA is TGCGCCAGCAGCCAAGAAAGGGCAACTAGTACCGTCACAGATACGCAGTATTTT.

This clone was counted between two and nine times. The chain is built from TRBV15 and TRBJ2-2; D uncertain. V was pared by 0 bases and J by 7 bases, with 12 bases between. This CDR3 contains 15 residues. Germline assignment: CDR1 LNHNV and CDR2 YYDKDF (reference sequence). The CDR3 region is CATSRDQTGVGELFF. In DNA, the CDR3 is TGTGCCACCAGCAGAGACCAGACCGGAGTCGGGGAGCTGTTTTTT.

The chain employs TRBV5-1 and TRBJ2-2; TRBD1 matches at 10 bases. Germline CDR1 and CDR2: SGHRS and YFSETQ. Trimming cost V 0 bases and J 7 bases; bases outside gene matches: 3. CDR3 length: 15 residues. The CDR3 nucleotides are TGCGCCAGCAGCTTGGGACAGGGGGCGAACGGGGAGCTGTTTTTT. It specifies CASSLGQGANGELFF.

This clone was seen only a few times. This chain links TRBV19 with TRBJ1-2; no clear D gene. Trimming removed 3 bases from V and 6 bases from J, with 20 bases in between. From germline, CDR1 is LNHDA and CDR2 SQIVND (reference sequence). CDR3 length: 16 residues. This chain's CDR3 is CASSMLLHTVVHGYTF. The CDR3 coding sequence is TGTGCCAGTAGTATGCTGTTACATACCGTGGTCCATGGCTACACCTTC.

This clone was seen more than once but under ten times. This chain links TRBV29-1 with TRBJ2-2, with 9 nucleotides matching TRBD1. V shed 2 bases, J shed 6 bases, and the junction held 13 bases outside the gene matches. CDR1 and CDR2 from the germline V gene are SQVTM and ANQGSEA. This CDR3 is built from 17 residues. The DNA for the CDR3 is TGCAGCGTTGAAATTGGACCGGGACAGGGCTCTTCCGGGGAGCTGTTTTTT. The encoded protein is CSVEIGPGQGSSGELFF.

The rearrangement uses TRBV18 and TRBJ1-5; 8 nucleotides match TRBD1. CDR3 length: 16 residues. Trimming removed 6 bases from V and 6 bases from J; junction bases left unmatched: 13. The germline V gene has CDR1 KGHSH and CDR2 LQKENI. CDR3 sequence reads: CASSRDRLILGQPQHF. The CDR3 DNA sequence: TGTGCCAGCTCGCGGGACAGGCTTATCTTGGGTCAGCCCCAGCATTTT.

The chain carries TRBV5-1 and TRBJ1-6, with TRBD1 matching over 8 bases. This CDR3 spans 15 amino acids. Germline-derived CDR1 and CDR2 are SGHRS and YFSETQ. V was pared by 3 bases and J by 5 bases, with 4 bases of the junction left unmatched. The CDR3 DNA reads as TGCGCCAGCAGCTCATCGACAGGGGATAATTCACCCCTCCACTTT. It is translated as CASSSSTGDNSPLHF.

This clone was recorded only once. The chain employs TRBV9 and TRBJ2-7; TRBD1 aligns across 9 bases. CDR1 is SGDLS, CDR2 YYNGEE, per germline. After removal of 3 bases from V and 3 bases from J, the junction contained 4 bases not matched to a gene. The CDR3 covers 14 residues. The CDR3 bases are TGTGCCAGCAGCGAGGCGGGACAGGGCTACGAGCAGTACTTC. Encoded protein: CASSEAGQGYEQYF.

The table lists this clone with a few counts. The chain recombines TRBV5-6 with TRBJ2-4; TRBD1 might be the D (6 bases). CDR1 and CDR2 (germline): SGHDT, YYEEEE. The length of the CDR3 is 15 residues. V was pared by 4 bases and J by 8 bases, with 19 bases between. The CDR3 region is CASSGMDTAGDIQYF. The CDR3 region has the DNA TGTGCCAGCAGCGGGATGGACACGGCAGGGGACATTCAGTACTTC. Using reference TRBV5-6 and TRBJ2-4 for the parts outside the CDR3, the full variable domain is DAGVTQSPTHLIKTRGQQVTLRCSPKSGHDTVSWYQQALGQGPQFIFQYYEEEERQRGNFPDRFSGHQFPNYSSELNVNALLLGDSALYLCASSGMDTAGDIQYFGAGTRLSVL.

Remarks on this clone: A much larger clone is a single base away; this may be a read error. Other DNA sequences from this sample encode an identical CDR3 as well. The rearrangement joins TRBV18 to TRBJ2-7, with 9 nucleotides matching TRBD1. J lost 7 bases, V lost 2 bases, and 3 bases had no gene match. Per the germline V gene, CDR1 is KGHSH and CDR2 is LQKENI. The CDR3 totals 13 residues. CDR3 DNA: TGTGCCAGCTCACCAGGGACAGGGTGGGAGCAGTACTTC. The encoded protein is CASSPGTGWEQYF. The variable domain in full, completed from reference TRBV18 and TRBJ2-7, reads NAGVMQNPRHLVRRRGQEARLRCSPMKGHSHVYWYRQLPEEGLKFMVYLQKENIIDESGMPKERFSAEFPKEGPSILRIQQVVRGDSAAYFCASSPGTGWEQYFGPGTRLTVT.